The rows below give T cell receptor beta chains drawn from one sample of a study of T cell responses to AZD1222 COVID-19 vaccine. Sequencing was performed with immunoSEQ multiplex PCR; in TCRdb, only in-frame clones are kept and a portion is missing. Of fewer than 95,000 clones in the sample, around 93% were seen once. The input for sequencing was peripheral blood, taken 28 days after the second AZD1222 dose. Every receptor here comes from an adult who received the AZD1222 COVID-19 vaccine. Each CDR3 is given with its conserved first and last residue. A D gene is named only where the DNA matches it firmly. Part of the rows lack a size; the others show once, few, many or a class for expanded clones.

CDR3 protein	CDR3 DNA	V gene	J gene	D gene	clone size
CASSLGRVVGELFF	TGTGCCAGCAGCTTGGGCAGGGTTGTCGGGGAGCTGTTTTTT	TRBV5-4	TRBJ2-2	.	.
CASTPVGNTEAFF	TGTGCCAGCACCCCAGTTGGGAACACTGAAGCTTTCTTT	TRBV7-9	TRBJ1-1	.	few
CASSQNGDNYGYTF	TGTGCCAGCAGCCAAAACGGGGATAACTATGGCTACACCTTC	TRBV11-2	TRBJ1-2	.	.
CASGGNQPQHF	TGTGCCAGCGGTGGCAATCAGCCCCAGCATTTT	TRBV12-3/TRBV12-4	TRBJ1-5	.	.
CASTPRESGRDEQFF	TGTGCCAGTACCCCCCGGGAAAGCGGGAGGGATGAGCAGTTCTTC	TRBV19	TRBJ2-1	TRBD2	.
CSADRVDYGYTF	TGCAGCGCGGACAGGGTTGACTATGGCTACACCTTC	TRBV29-1	TRBJ1-2	TRBD1	once
CASSFGEGGQPQHF	TGCGCCAGCAGCTTCGGAGAGGGGGGGCAGCCCCAGCATTTT	TRBV5-1	TRBJ1-5	.	.
CASRSQGTVQPQHF	TGTGCCAGCAGGTCACAGGGGACAGTTCAGCCCCAGCATTTT	TRBV2	TRBJ1-5	TRBD1	.
CASGQGAVYGYTF	TGTGCCAGTGGACAGGGGGCGGTCTATGGCTACACCTTC	TRBV28	TRBJ1-2	TRBD1	.
CASSRLAGGPDTGELFF	TGTGCCAGCAGTAGACTAGCGGGAGGGCCTGACACCGGGGAGCTGTTTTTT	TRBV2	TRBJ2-2	TRBD2	.
CATSRDPNEQFF	TGTGCCACCAGCAGAGACCCCAATGAGCAGTTCTTC	TRBV15	TRBJ2-1	.	.
CASSIDSFQETQYF	TGCGCCAGCAGCATTGACAGCTTCCAAGAGACCCAGTACTTC	TRBV5-1	TRBJ2-5	.	.
CASSPGWTSGAYEQYF	TGTGCCAGCTCACCGGGATGGACTAGCGGGGCCTACGAGCAGTACTTC	TRBV18	TRBJ2-7	TRBD2	.
CASSYSGATEAFF	TGTGCCAGCAGTTATTCCGGGGCCACTGAAGCTTTCTTT	TRBV6-5	TRBJ1-1	.	.
CSVASTFRTGGRETQYF	TGCAGCGTGGCCTCCACATTCCGGACAGGGGGACGAGAGACCCAGTACTTC	TRBV29-1	TRBJ2-5	TRBD1	.
CASSLAQADRGYTF	TGTGCCAGCAGCTTAGCGCAGGCGGATCGTGGCTACACCTTC	TRBV7-9	TRBJ1-2	.	once
CASSSAGGALGEQYF	TGTGCCAGCAGTTCCGCGGGAGGGGCCCTAGGGGAGCAGTACTTC	TRBV5-4	TRBJ2-7	TRBD2	few
CASSQSGLAGGPRSSYNEQFF	TGCGCCAGCAGCCAATCGGGACTAGCGGGAGGCCCCCGCAGCTCCTACAATGAGCAGTTCTTC	TRBV4-1	TRBJ2-1	TRBD2	.
CASSPRLAGAETQYF	TGTGCCAGTAGTCCTAGACTAGCGGGAGCGGAGACCCAGTACTTC	TRBV19	TRBJ2-5	TRBD2	.
CASAGRNQETQYF	TGTGCCAGCGCTGGGCGTAACCAAGAGACCCAGTACTTC	TRBV6-5	TRBJ2-5	.	.
CASRQTSGSQETQYF	TGTGCCAGCAGACAGACTAGCGGGTCACAAGAGACCCAGTACTTC	TRBV5-4	TRBJ2-5	TRBD2	few
CASSQDGEGTYGYTF	TGTGCCAGCAGCCAAGATGGCGAGGGGACCTATGGCTACACCTTC	TRBV3-1/TRBV3-2	TRBJ1-2	.	.
CASSLRSGSSTGELFF	TGTGCCAGCAGCCTAAGGTCGGGGTCGAGCACCGGGGAGCTGTTTTTT	TRBV7-2	TRBJ2-2	.	.
CASSQGRQSTDTQYF	TGTGCCAGCAGCCAAGGGAGGCAGTCCACAGATACGCAGTATTTT	TRBV3-1/TRBV3-2	TRBJ2-3	.	.
CASSRQVNYGYTF	TGTGCCAGCAGCCGACAGGTAAACTATGGCTACACCTTC	TRBV6-2/TRBV6-3	TRBJ1-2	.	.
CASTLQGQTPGTEAFF	TGTGCCAGCACCCTCCAGGGACAGACTCCAGGCACTGAAGCTTTCTTT	TRBV7-2	TRBJ1-1	TRBD1	.
CASSFGGSSYNEQFF	TGTGCCAGCAGTTTTGGAGGGAGCTCCTACAATGAGCAGTTCTTC	TRBV28	TRBJ2-1	.	.
CASSMVNQGAMGPNEQFF	TGTGCCAGTAGTATGGTAAATCAGGGGGCTATGGGACCCAATGAGCAGTTCTTC	TRBV19	TRBJ2-1	TRBD1	once
CASSAPSAAGELFF	TGTGCCAGCAGTGCCCCTAGCGCCGCCGGGGAGCTGTTTTTT	TRBV2	TRBJ2-2	.	once
CASSYSTGTGFGYTF	TGTGCCAGCAGTTACTCCACCGGGACAGGCTTTGGCTACACCTTC	TRBV6-5	TRBJ1-2	TRBD1	once
CASSLTGGTGELFF	TGTGCCAGCAGCTTGACAGGGGGTACCGGGGAGCTGTTTTTT	TRBV5-6	TRBJ2-2	TRBD1	.
CASSFRDSSYEQYF	TGTGCCAGCAGTTTTCGGGACAGCTCCTACGAGCAGTACTTC	TRBV6-5	TRBJ2-7	TRBD1	once
CASSAGQTGELFF	TGTGCCAGCTCCGCGGGTCAGACCGGGGAGCTGTTTTTT	TRBV18	TRBJ2-2	.	.
CASSPPPADTQYF	TGTGCCAGCAGCCCCCCCCCGGCGGATACGCAGTATTTT	TRBV6-2/TRBV6-3	TRBJ2-3	.	.
CASSPLVAGDGEQYF	TGTGCCAGCAGCCCCCTAGTAGCGGGAGATGGCGAGCAGTACTTC	TRBV7-8	TRBJ2-7	TRBD2	.
CASSPRDSPGEQYF	TGTGCCAGCTCACCACGGGACAGCCCTGGGGAGCAGTACTTC	TRBV18	TRBJ2-7	TRBD1	.
CASSEGIERGYEQYF	TGTGCCAGCAGTGAGGGGATAGAGCGGGGGTACGAGCAGTACTTC	TRBV25-1	TRBJ2-7	TRBD2	.
CASSPDGTSGTGELFF	TGTGCCAGCAGCCCGGACGGGACTAGCGGCACCGGGGAGCTGTTTTTT	TRBV11-3	TRBJ2-2	TRBD2	.
CASSVGLAGGKDTQYF	TGTGCCAGCAGCGTTGGCCTAGCGGGAGGGAAAGATACGCAGTATTTT	TRBV7-3	TRBJ2-3	TRBD2	.
CASSQTWGSGELFF	TGCGCCAGCAGCCAGACTTGGGGGTCCGGGGAGCTGTTTTTT	TRBV4-1	TRBJ2-2	.	few
CASSLGTQETQYF	TGCGCCAGCAGCCTTGGGACACAAGAGACCCAGTACTTC	TRBV4-1	TRBJ2-5	.	.
CAWSGPQGSGANVLTF	TGTGCCTGGAGCGGACCACAGGGGTCTGGGGCCAACGTCCTGACTTTC	TRBV30	TRBJ2-6	TRBD1	.
CASSPGSSGQSPPDTQYF	TGTGCCAGCAGCCCCGGTTCTAGCGGACAGTCTCCGCCAGATACGCAGTATTTT	TRBV13	TRBJ2-3	.	.
CASSSGGQAQYF	TGTGCCAGCAGTTCAGGGGGACAGGCCCAGTACTTC	TRBV28	TRBJ2-5	TRBD1	.
CASSQEGTSVADTQYF	TGCGCCAGCAGCCAAGAGGGGACTAGTGTGGCAGATACGCAGTATTTT	TRBV4-1	TRBJ2-3	TRBD2	.
CAWRPAGAGETQYF	TGTGCCTGGAGGCCGGCGGGAGCGGGGGAGACCCAGTACTTC	TRBV30	TRBJ2-5	TRBD2	once
CASSLAGTGVITGELFF	TGTGCCAGCAGCTTGGCCGGGACAGGGGTTATCACCGGGGAGCTGTTTTTT	TRBV5-4	TRBJ2-2	TRBD1	.
CAISDTSGRKGEQFF	TGTGCCATCAGTGACACTAGCGGGAGGAAGGGTGAGCAGTTCTTC	TRBV10-3	TRBJ2-1	TRBD2	.
CASSLPDRNTEAFF	TGTGCCAGCAGCCTACCCGACAGGAACACTGAAGCTTTCTTT	TRBV11-1	TRBJ1-1	.	.
CAWSMLDNQPQHF	TGTGCCTGGAGTATGCTGGACAATCAGCCCCAGCATTTT	TRBV30	TRBJ1-5	.	.
CATSRDRVGYTF	TGTGCCACCAGCAGAGATAGGGTTGGCTACACCTTC	TRBV15	TRBJ1-2	.	.
CASRTSGSYQETQYF	TGCGCCAGCAGGACTAGCGGGAGCTACCAAGAGACCCAGTACTTC	TRBV4-1	TRBJ2-5	TRBD2	.
CAWSSGSPYEQYF	TGTGCCTGGAGCTCCGGCAGTCCCTACGAGCAGTACTTC	TRBV30	TRBJ2-7	.	.
CAWSYNLGSMNTIYF	TGTGCCTGGAGTTACAACCTGGGCTCCATGAACACCATATATTTT	TRBV30	TRBJ1-3	.	.
CRKGNYEQYF	TGCAGGAAAGGAAATTACGAGCAGTACTTC	TRBV20-1	TRBJ2-7	.	.